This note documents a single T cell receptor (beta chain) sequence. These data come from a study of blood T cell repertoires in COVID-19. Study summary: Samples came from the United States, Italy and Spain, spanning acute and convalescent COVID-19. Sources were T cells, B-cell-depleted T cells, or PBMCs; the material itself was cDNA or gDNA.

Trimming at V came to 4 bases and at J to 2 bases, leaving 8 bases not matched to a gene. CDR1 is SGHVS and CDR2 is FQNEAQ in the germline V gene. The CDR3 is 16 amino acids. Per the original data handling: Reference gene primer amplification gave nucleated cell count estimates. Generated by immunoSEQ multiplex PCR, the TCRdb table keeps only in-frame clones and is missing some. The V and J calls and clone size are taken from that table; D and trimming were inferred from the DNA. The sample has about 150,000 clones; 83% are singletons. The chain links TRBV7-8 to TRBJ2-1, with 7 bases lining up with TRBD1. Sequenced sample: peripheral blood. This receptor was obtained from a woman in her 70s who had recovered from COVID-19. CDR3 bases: TGTGCCAGCAGCTCTGCCCGGGACAGCGCCTACAATGAGCAGTTCTTC. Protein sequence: CASSSARDSAYNEQFF.